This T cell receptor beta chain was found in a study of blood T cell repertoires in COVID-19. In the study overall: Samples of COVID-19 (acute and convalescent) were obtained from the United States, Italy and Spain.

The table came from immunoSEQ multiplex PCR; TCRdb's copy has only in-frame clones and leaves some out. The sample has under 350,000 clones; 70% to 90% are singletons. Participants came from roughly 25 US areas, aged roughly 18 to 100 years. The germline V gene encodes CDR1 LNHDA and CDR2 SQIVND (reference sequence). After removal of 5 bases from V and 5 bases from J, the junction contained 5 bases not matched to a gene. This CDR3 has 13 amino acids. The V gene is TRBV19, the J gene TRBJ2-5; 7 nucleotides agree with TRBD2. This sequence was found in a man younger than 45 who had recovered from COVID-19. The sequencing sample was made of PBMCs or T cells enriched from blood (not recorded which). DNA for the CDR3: TGTGCCAGTAGTCGGGGGGAGGGCGAGACCCAGTACTTC. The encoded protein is CASSRGEGETQYF. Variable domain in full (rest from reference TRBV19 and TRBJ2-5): DGGITQSPKYLFRKEGQNVTLSCEQNLNHDAMYWYRQDPGQGLRLIYYSQIVNDFQKGDIAEGYSVSREKKESFPLTVTSAQKNPTAFYLCASSRGEGETQYFGPGTRLLVL.